This T cell receptor beta chain is drawn from a study of OX40 agonist ivuxolimab in advanced cancers. Turning to the study itself: Aged roughly 23 to 79 with a mean of about 63 years, they were around 79% male.

CDR1 and CDR2 (germline): WNHNN, SYGVQD (reference sequence). The CDR3 consists of 14 residues. V lost 3 bases to trimming and J lost 8 bases, with 14 bases between them. Some clones are missing from TCRdb's copy, which holds only in-frame ones; the method was immunoSEQ multiplex PCR. The table records approximately 90,000 clones, around 82% of them present only once. The rearrangement uses TRBV10-1 and TRBJ2-1, with D maybe TRBD2 (5 bases). Sequenced material: CD4+ or CD8+ T cells sorted from blood, taken in a trial of the OX40 agonist ivuxolimab. The sequence derives from an adult with an advanced solid tumor such as melanoma, head and neck, liver or kidney cancer. The CDR3 sequence is CASSESGIWDEQFF. CDR3 coding DNA: TGCGCCAGCAGTGAAAGCGGAATATGGGATGAGCAGTTCTTC.